Listed below are T cell receptor beta chains from one sample, sequenced in a study of shared clonotypes between healthy human individuals. Clones were read by immunoSEQ multiplex PCR, and TCRdb kept only the in-frame ones, dropping some. The sample has 2,100,000 or so clones, more than 90% seen once. The sample was naive CD4+ T cells sorted from blood. These TCRs come from a man in his late teens or twenties in good health. Both conserved end residues are part of each CDR3. A D gene is named only where the DNA matches it firmly. Rows give clone size only sometimes, using once, few, many, or a class for an expanded clone.

clone_size	cdr3_length	d_call	v_call	j_call	cdr3_aa	cdr3_nt
once	13	TRBD1	TRBV9	TRBJ1-2	CASSAGQGQGYTF	TGTGCCAGCAGCGCGGGACAGGGTCAGGGCTACACCTTC
-	12	-	TRBV29-1	TRBJ1-2	CSVGSGEYGYTF	TGCAGCGTCGGCTCGGGGGAATATGGCTACACCTTC
-	10	-	TRBV7-9	TRBJ2-3	CASSSDTQYF	TGTGCCAGCAGCTCGGATACGCAGTATTTT
-	12	-	TRBV6-1	TRBJ1-1	CASSESSRAAFF	TGTGCCAGCAGTGAATCTAGCAGGGCGGCTTTCTTT
-	13	-	TRBV6-6	TRBJ2-7	CASSSTETYEQYF	TGTGCCAGCAGTTCGACAGAAACCTACGAGCAGTACTTC
-	16	TRBD2	TRBV2	TRBJ2-1	CASSPQLAGRYNEQFF	TGTGCCAGCAGTCCCCAACTAGCGGGGAGGTACAATGAGCAGTTCTTC
-	14	TRBD1	TRBV11-2	TRBJ2-5	CASRQTGSFTTQYF	TGTGCCAGCAGACAGACAGGGAGCTTTACGACCCAGTACTTC
-	16	TRBD2	TRBV5-1	TRBJ2-5	CASSSGLAGVIETQYF	TGCGCCAGCAGCTCCGGACTAGCGGGAGTCATCGAGACCCAGTACTTC
-	13	-	TRBV29-1	TRBJ1-4	CSVVWGSSEKLFF	TGCAGCGTTGTCTGGGGTAGCTCTGAAAAACTGTTTTTT
-	14	TRBD2	TRBV11-3	TRBJ2-1	CASSRGEAYNEQFF	TGTGCCAGCAGCCGGGGGGAGGCCTACAATGAGCAGTTCTTC
-	16	TRBD1	TRBV2	TRBJ1-6	CASSQDRGTGNSPLHF	TGTGCCAGCAGTCAAGACAGGGGTACAGGCAATTCACCCCTCCACTTT
-	15	TRBD2	TRBV11-2	TRBJ2-4	CASSRLAGGPNIQYF	TGTGCCAGCAGTCGACTAGCGGGAGGGCCAAACATTCAGTACTTC
-	15	TRBD2	TRBV6-5	TRBJ2-5	CASSRLAGGPETQYF	TGTGCCAGCAGCCGACTAGCGGGAGGGCCGGAGACCCAGTACTTC
-	17	-	TRBV5-6	TRBJ1-5	CASSRRVGDSSNQPQHF	TGTGCCAGCAGCCGTCGAGTGGGAGACAGTAGCAATCAGCCCCAGCATTTT
-	12	-	TRBV19	TRBJ1-1	CASSIGVTEAFF	TGTGCCAGTAGTATAGGTGTGACTGAAGCTTTCTTT
-	13	-	TRBV4-1	TRBJ2-3	CASSPLTTDTQYF	TGCGCCAGCAGCCCCTTAACCACAGATACGCAGTATTTT